This T cell receptor beta chain was identified in a study of cytomegalovirus exposure and HLA in healthy donors. CDR1 and CDR2 from the germline V gene are SQVTM and ANQGSEA. Trimming took 6 bases from V and 3 from J; bases not matched to a gene: 7. The CDR3 sequence is 13 residues long. Details on this clone: The antigen is unknown.

Study results and caveats: The classifier reportedly diagnosed cytomegalovirus status with high specificity and sensitivity. A list of 150 or so TCR beta chains associated with cytomegalovirus was given. Among TCR sequences, most were rare, though some public TCRs appeared in many donors.

The protocol was immunoSEQ multiplex PCR, while the TCRdb copy is restricted to in-frame clones and leaves out a portion. The sample lists under 100,000 clones; 90% to 95% were seen once. The chain links TRBV29-1 to TRBJ1-1; 7 bases map to TRBD1. The source of this sequence is a young woman in good health and CMV-seronegative. Sequenced material: PBMCs. Here the CDR3 DNA reads TGCAGCGTAAGACAGGGTGGTGACACTGAAGCTTTCTTT. This gives the protein CSVRQGGDTEAFF.